The present T cell receptor beta chain was sequenced within a study of T cells in Graves' hyperthyroidism and ophthalmopathy. Overall study: Peripheral blood collection took place at initial diagnosis, before any treatment.

Amplified TCR beta CDR3 regions came from RNA transcripts. The primer set for the first-round RT-PCR of the TCR CDR3 was HTBI. TCRdb re-analysed the multiplex PCR reads in MiXCR, keeping a single row per CDR3 protein. The sample contains over 300,000 distinct CDR3 sequences, approximately 15% of which appear only once. This clonotype was counted ten times or more. This TCR was recovered from a woman aged 55-75 years with Graves' hyperthyroidism. Sequencing was performed on blood.

The CDR3 bases are TGTGCCTGGAGTGGGGGATTCTACGAGCAGTACTTC. This sequence encodes CAWSGGFYEQYF. The chain is built from TRBV30 and TRBJ2-7; no definite D call. The CDR3 is made up of 12 amino acids. Germline-derived CDR1 and CDR2 are GTSNPN and SVGIG (reference sequence). V lost 1 base and J lost 3, with 7 bases in between. The whole variable domain, remainder taken from reference TRBV30 and TRBJ2-7, is SQTIHQWPATLVQPVGSPLSLECTVEGTSNPNLYWYRQAAGRGLQLLFYSVGIGQISSEVPQNLSASRPQDRQFILSSKKLLLSDSGFYLCAWSGGFYEQYFGPGTRLTVT.